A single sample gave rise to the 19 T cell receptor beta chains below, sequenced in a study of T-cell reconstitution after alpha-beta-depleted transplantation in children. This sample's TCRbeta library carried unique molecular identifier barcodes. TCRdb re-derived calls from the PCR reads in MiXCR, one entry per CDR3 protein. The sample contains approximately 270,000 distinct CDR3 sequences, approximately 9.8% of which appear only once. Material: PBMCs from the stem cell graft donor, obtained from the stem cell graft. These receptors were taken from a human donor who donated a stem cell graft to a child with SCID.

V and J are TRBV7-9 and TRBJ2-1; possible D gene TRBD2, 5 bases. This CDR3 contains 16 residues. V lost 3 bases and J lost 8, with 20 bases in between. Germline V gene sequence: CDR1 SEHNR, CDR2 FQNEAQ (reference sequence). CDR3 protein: CASSFSVGYSGDEQFF. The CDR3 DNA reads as TGTGCCAGCAGCTTTTCCGTAGGGTATTCCGGGGATGAGCAGTTCTTC.

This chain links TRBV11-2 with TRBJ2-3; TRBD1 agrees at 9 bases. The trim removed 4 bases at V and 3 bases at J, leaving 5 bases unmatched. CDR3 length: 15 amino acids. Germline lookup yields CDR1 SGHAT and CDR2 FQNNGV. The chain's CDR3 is CASSYRDRVTDTQYF. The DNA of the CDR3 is TGTGCCAGCAGCTACCGGGACAGGGTAACAGATACGCAGTATTTT.

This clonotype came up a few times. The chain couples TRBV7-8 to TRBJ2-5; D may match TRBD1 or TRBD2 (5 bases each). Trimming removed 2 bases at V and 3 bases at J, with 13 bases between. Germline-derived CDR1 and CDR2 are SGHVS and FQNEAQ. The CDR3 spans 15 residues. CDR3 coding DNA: TGTGCCAGCAGCTTAATATCGGGGCCTAAAGAGACCCAGTACTTC. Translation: CASSLISGPKETQYF. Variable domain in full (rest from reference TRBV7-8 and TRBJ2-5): GAGVSQSPRYKVAKRGQDVALRCDPISGHVSLFWYQQALGQGPEFLTYFQNEAQLDKSGLPSDRFFAERPEGSVSTLKIQRTQQEDSAVYLCASSLISGPKETQYFGPGTRLLVL.

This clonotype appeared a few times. The CDR3 here is CASSPDRVSGYTF. The CDR3 region has the DNA TGCGCCAGCAGCCCGGACAGGGTGAGCGGCTACACCTTC. The V and J genes are TRBV5-1 and TRBJ1-2, with 8 bases identical to TRBD1. J was trimmed by 8 bases and V by 4 bases; bases with no gene match: 7. Looked up from germline, CDR1 is SGHRS and CDR2 is YFSETQ. This CDR3 comprises 13 residues.

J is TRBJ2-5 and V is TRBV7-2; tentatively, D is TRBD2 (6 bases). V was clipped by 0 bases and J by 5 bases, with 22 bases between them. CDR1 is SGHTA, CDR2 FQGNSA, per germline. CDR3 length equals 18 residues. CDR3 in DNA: TGTGCCAGCAGCTTAGCCCCCCCGAACATGGGGGGAGAGGAGACCCAGTACTTC. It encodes CASSLAPPNMGGEETQYF.

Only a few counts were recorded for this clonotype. CDR3 sequence reads: CASSPPPPFNEQFF. The CDR3 coding sequence is TGTGCCAGCTCACCACCCCCCCCCTTCAATGAGCAGTTCTTC. The J gene is TRBJ2-1, the V gene TRBV18; the D is unclear. CDR1 is KGHSH, CDR2 LQKENI, per germline. The CDR3 has 14 residues. The germline V and J ends were trimmed by 0 bases and 6 bases, with 9 bases remaining between them.

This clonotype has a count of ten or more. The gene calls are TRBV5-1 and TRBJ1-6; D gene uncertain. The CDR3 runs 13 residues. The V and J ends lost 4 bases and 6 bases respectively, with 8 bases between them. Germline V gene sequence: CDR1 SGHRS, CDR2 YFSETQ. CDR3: CASSGSFNSPLHF. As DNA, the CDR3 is TGCGCCAGCAGCGGATCTTTTAATTCACCCCTCCACTTT.

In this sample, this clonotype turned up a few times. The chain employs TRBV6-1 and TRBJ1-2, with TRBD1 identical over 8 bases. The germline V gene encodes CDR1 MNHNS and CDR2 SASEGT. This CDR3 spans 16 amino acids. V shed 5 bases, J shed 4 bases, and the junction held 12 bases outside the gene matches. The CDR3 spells CASSPPGTGWGYGYTF. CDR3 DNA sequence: TGTGCCAGCAGTCCACCGGGGACAGGCTGGGGCTATGGCTACACCTTC.

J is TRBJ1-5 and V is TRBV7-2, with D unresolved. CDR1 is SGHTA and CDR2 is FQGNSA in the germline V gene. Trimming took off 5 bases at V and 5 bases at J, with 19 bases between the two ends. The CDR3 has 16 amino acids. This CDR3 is CASSPGPGRKDQPQHF. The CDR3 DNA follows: TGTGCCAGCAGCCCCGGGCCCGGCCGAAAAGATCAGCCCCAGCATTTT.

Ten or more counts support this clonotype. CDR3 nucleotides: TGCGCCAGCAGCTTGGTAGGGTACCAAGAGACCCAGTACTTC. Its protein product is CASSLVGYQETQYF. The V gene is TRBV5-1, the J gene TRBJ2-5; D remains unclear. V gave up 0 bases and J gave up 0 bases, with 6 bases separating them. The CDR3 contains 14 residues. Germline lookup yields CDR1 SGHRS and CDR2 YFSETQ.

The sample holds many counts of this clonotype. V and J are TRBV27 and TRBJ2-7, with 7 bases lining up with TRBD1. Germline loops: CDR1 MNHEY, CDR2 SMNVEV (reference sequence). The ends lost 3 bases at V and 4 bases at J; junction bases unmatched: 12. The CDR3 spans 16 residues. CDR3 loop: CASSLDPQGVVYEQYF. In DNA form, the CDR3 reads TGTGCCAGCAGTTTGGACCCTCAGGGGGTCGTGTACGAGCAGTACTTC.

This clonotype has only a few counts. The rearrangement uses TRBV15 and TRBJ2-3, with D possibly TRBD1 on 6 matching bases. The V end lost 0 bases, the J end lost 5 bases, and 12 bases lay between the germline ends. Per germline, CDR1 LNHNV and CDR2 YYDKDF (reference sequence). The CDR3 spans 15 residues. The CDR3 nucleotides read TGTGCCACCAGCAGAGATTTGGGGGCCCAAGATACGCAGTATTTT. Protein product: CATSRDLGAQDTQYF.

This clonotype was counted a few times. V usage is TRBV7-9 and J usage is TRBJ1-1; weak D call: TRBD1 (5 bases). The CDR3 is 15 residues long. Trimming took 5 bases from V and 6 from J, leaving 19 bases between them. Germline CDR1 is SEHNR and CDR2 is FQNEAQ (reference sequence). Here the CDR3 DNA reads TGTGCCAGCAGCAGCGTCCCAGGGTATAACTCTGAAGCTTTCTTT. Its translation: CASSSVPGYNSEAFF. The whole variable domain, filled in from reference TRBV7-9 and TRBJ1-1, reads DTGVSQNPRHKITKRGQNVTFRCDPISEHNRLYWYRQTLGQGPEFLTYFQNEAQLEKSRLLSDRFSAERPKGSFSTLEIQRTEQGDSAMYLCASSSVPGYNSEAFFGQGTRLTVV.

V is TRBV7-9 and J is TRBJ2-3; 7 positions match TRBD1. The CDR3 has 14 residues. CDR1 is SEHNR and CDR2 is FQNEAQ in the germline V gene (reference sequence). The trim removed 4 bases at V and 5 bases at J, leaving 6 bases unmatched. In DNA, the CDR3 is TGTGCCAGCAGCTCCCTACAGGGGAGAGATACGCAGTATTTT. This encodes CASSSLQGRDTQYF.

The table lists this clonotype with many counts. CDR3 in DNA: TGCGCCAGCAGCCAAGAGATAGGGGCCGTCCAAGAGACCCAGTACTTC. Translating it yields CASSQEIGAVQETQYF. The chain couples TRBV4-1 to TRBJ2-5; tentative D call: TRBD1 (5 bases). Deletions cut 0 bases from V and 1 base from J, with 12 bases between. Germline CDR1 reads MGHRA; CDR2 reads YSYEKL. This CDR3 is built from 16 residues.

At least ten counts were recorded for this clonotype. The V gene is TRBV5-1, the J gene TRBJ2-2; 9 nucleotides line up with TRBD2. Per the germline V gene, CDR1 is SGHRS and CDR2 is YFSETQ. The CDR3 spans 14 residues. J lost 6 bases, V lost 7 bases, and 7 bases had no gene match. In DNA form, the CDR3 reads TGCGCCAGCGGCCTAGCGGGGCCCCCCGGGGAGCTGTTTTTT. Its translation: CASGLAGPPGELFF.

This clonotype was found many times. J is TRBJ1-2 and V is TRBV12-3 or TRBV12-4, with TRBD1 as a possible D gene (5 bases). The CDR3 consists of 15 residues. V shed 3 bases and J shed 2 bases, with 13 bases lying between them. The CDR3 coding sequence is TGTGCCAGCAGTTTGAGGGGCGCGGCGAACTATGGCTACACCTTC. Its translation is CASSLRGAANYGYTF.

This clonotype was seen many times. The DNA of the CDR3 is TGTGCCAGCAAGGTGAACCTCGTGTCGAATCAGCCCCAGCATTTT. This translates into CASKVNLVSNQPQHF. V and J are TRBV6-1 and TRBJ1-5; D uncertain. This CDR3 contains 15 residues. V was cut by 7 bases and J by 4 bases, with 17 bases left in between. Germline CDR1 MNHNS, CDR2 SASEGT.

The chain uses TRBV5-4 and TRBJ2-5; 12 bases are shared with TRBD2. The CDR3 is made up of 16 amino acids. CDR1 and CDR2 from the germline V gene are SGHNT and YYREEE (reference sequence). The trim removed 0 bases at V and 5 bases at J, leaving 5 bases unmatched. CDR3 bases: TGTGCCAGCAGCTTGGCTAGCGGGGGGGGTCGCGAGACCCAGTACTTC. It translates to CASSLASGGGRETQYF. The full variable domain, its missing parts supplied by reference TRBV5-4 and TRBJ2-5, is ETGVTQSPTHLIKTRGQQVTLRCSSQSGHNTVSWYQQALGQGPQFIFQYYREEENGRGNFPPRFSGLQFPNYSSELNVNALELDDSALYLCASSLASGGGRETQYFGPGTRLLVL.